The clone carrying this TCR beta chain was recorded only once. What it binds is not known. With 0 bases clipped from V and 5 bases from J, the junction kept 6 bases outside the gene matches. The CDR3 is 16 residues long. Germline V gene data show CDR1 as SGDLS and CDR2 as YYNGEE. The record originates from a study of OX40 agonist ivuxolimab in advanced cancers. Study-wide findings and caveats: Partial responders treated at 0.1-3.0 mg/kg exhibited clonal expansion among the lowest measured.

Clones were read by immunoSEQ multiplex PCR, and TCRdb kept only the in-frame ones, dropping some. The sample has 80,000 to 95,000 clones, roughly nine tenths seen once. The chain joins TRBV9 to TRBJ2-3; 10 nucleotides align to TRBD2. The TCR was taken from an adult with an advanced solid tumor such as melanoma, head and neck, liver or kidney cancer. Sequenced material: CD4+ or CD8+ T cells sorted from blood, taken in a trial of the OX40 agonist ivuxolimab. CDR3 sequence (DNA): TGTGCCAGCAGCGTAGGCGCTAGCGGGGGCGTAGATACGCAGTATTTT. Its protein is CASSVGASGGVDTQYF.